The T cell receptor (beta chain) under discussion was sequenced for a study of CXCR3-negative and CXCR3-positive naive CD8 T cells. About this clonotype itself: What it binds is unknown.

Germline lookup yields CDR1 SEHNR and CDR2 FQNEAQ (reference sequence). CDR3 length equals 16 residues. UMI-labeled 5' RACE yielded the TRB cDNA libraries. TCRdb reprocessed the 5' RACE reads, keeping one entry per CDR3 protein, no DNA. The sample table sets out under 85,000 distinct CDR3 sequences. General study points: In cryopreserved cells, CXCR3 expression partially decreased, and fresh PBMCs were used in most assays.

Material for sequencing was naive CXCR3- CD8+ T cells from blood. Subset specified: CD45RO-CCR7+CD27+CD95- naive CD8+ T cells lacking CXCR3 (TNR3-). The chain links TRBV7-9 to TRBJ2-5; TCRdb calls TRBD2, which cannot be checked without DNA. This TCR was recovered from a human donor in good health. Some clones in this sample may be carry-over from other donors' samples. The CDR3 is CASSLVLAGRQETQYF.